Below, 12 T cell receptor beta chains from the same sample are listed, as sequenced in a study of control samples from healthy donors and cancer patients. The repertoire was sequenced with immunoSEQ multiplex PCR; TCRdb's copy has only in-frame clones and lacks some. The data hold 90,000 to 110,000 clones, with 90% observed a single time. The sequencing input was blood. These receptors were obtained from a human donor in good health. The donor label of this sample is uncertain.

The chain employs TRBV2 and TRBJ2-6; TRBD1 matches 8 bases. This CDR3 region has 18 residues. The germline V gene encodes CDR1 SNHLY and CDR2 FYNNEI. Trimming cost V 6 bases and J 0 bases; bases outside gene matches: 10. The CDR3, as DNA: TGTGCCAGCAGCGACCCGAGGACAGGGCGCTCTGGGGCCAACGTCCTGACTTTC. Its protein product is CASSDPRTGRSGANVLTF. The full variable domain, completed using reference TRBV2 and TRBJ2-6, is EPEVTQTPSHQVTQMGQEVILRCVPISNHLYFYWYRQILGQKVEFLVSFYNNEISEKSEIFDDQFSVERPDGSNFTLKIRSTKLEDSAMYFCASSDPRTGRSGANVLTFGAGSRLTVL.

The rearrangement uses TRBV2 and TRBJ1-3; no firm D call. Germline V gene sequence: CDR1 SNHLY, CDR2 FYNNEI. The CDR3 extends over 14 amino acids. V was cut by 7 bases and J by 0 bases, with 10 bases left in between. The chain's CDR3 is CASTMERSGNTIYF. In DNA form, the CDR3 reads TGTGCCAGCACGATGGAGCGCTCTGGAAACACCATATATTTT.

This clone was seen ten or more times. The chain is built from TRBV6-5 and TRBJ2-2; D possibly corresponds to TRBD1 (6 bases). The germline V gene has CDR1 MNHEY and CDR2 SVGAGI. V lost 7 bases and J 3 bases, leaving 12 bases between the germline ends. The CDR3 has 14 residues. CDR3 amino acids: CASIAGADTGELFF. The CDR3 nucleotides are TGTGCCAGCATCGCAGGGGCCGACACCGGGGAGCTGTTTTTT.

This chain connects TRBV7-3 to TRBJ2-1; D remains ambiguous. The CDR3 loop spans 14 amino acids. Germline-derived CDR1 and CDR2 are SGHTA and FQGTGA. The V end lost 3 bases, the J end lost 0 bases, and 6 bases lay between the germline ends. CDR3 DNA sequence: TGTGCCAGCAGCTTGGGTTTCTCCTACAATGAGCAGTTCTTC. Protein product: CASSLGFSYNEQFF.

The chain links TRBV11-2 to TRBJ1-1, with unresolved D. The CDR3 consists of 16 residues. Germline V CDR1 and CDR2: SGHAT, FQNNGV. V was shortened by 5 bases and J by 0 bases, with 16 bases between the two germline ends. CDR3 nucleotides: TGTGCCAGCAGCCTCAGATCCCCAGATATGAACACTGAAGCTTTCTTT. Amino acids: CASSLRSPDMNTEAFF.

The V call is TRBV1, the J call TRBJ2-5; whether TRBD2, the table's D call, matches the DNA was not checked. TRBV1 is listed as a pseudogene. The CDR3 runs to 16 residues. CDR3 sequence reads: CTTFPPTSGGEETQYF. The CDR3 nucleotides read TGCACCACCTTCCCCCCGACTAGCGGGGGGGAGGAGACCCAGTACTTC.

DNA of the CDR3: TGTGCCAGCAGTTACGGTAGTAACAATGAGCAGTTCTTC. It encodes CASSYGSNNEQFF. This rearrangement joins TRBV6-6 to TRBJ2-1; D not resolved. The CDR3 has 13 residues. V was trimmed by 2 bases and J by 5 bases, leaving 7 bases between them. Germline lookup yields CDR1 MNHNY and CDR2 SVGAGI (reference sequence).

This rearrangement joins TRBV29-1 to TRBJ1-2; D perhaps matches TRBD1 (5 bases). Germline assignment: CDR1 SQVTM and CDR2 ANQGSEA. The length of the CDR3 is 12 residues. V was pared by 7 bases and J by 7 bases, with 16 bases between. CDR3 protein: CSAGRGESGYTF. For the CDR3, the DNA is TGCAGCGCCGGACGGGGGGAGAGTGGCTACACCTTC.

This chain uses TRBV20-1 with TRBJ1-2, with D unresolved. This CDR3 comprises 13 residues. V lost 6 bases and J 8 bases, leaving 19 bases between the germline ends. CDR1 and CDR2 from the germline V gene are DFQATT and SNEGSKA (reference sequence). In nucleotides, the CDR3 is TGCAGTGCAAGTAGGACCGAGCTCTTGGGCTACACCTTC. Translation gives CSASRTELLGYTF.

J is TRBJ1-4 and V is TRBV5-1, with 7 bases fitting TRBD1. Unmatched junction bases numbered 3, after V lost 0 bases and J lost 4 bases. The CDR3 sequence is 15 residues long. Per germline, CDR1 SGHRS and CDR2 YFSETQ. The CDR3 DNA is TGCGCCAGCAGCTTGGAGGGACAGAGTAATGAAAAACTGTTTTTT. Its protein product is CASSLEGQSNEKLFF.

V usage is TRBV6-5 and J usage is TRBJ1-4; D gene uncertain. Trimming shortened V by 5 bases and J by 5 bases, and 15 bases separated the two germline ends. The CDR3 length is 15 residues. CDR1 is MNHEY and CDR2 is SVGAGI in the germline V gene. The chain's CDR3 is CASSPLGAANEKLFF. The CDR3 DNA sequence: TGTGCCAGCAGTCCCCTAGGTGCAGCAAATGAAAAACTGTTTTTT.

The rearrangement uses TRBV12-5 and TRBJ1-1, with unresolved D. With 0 bases removed from V and 1 base from J, the gap between germline ends came to 15 bases. Per the germline V gene, CDR1 is LGHNT and CDR2 is FRNRAP. The CDR3 spans 17 residues. The CDR3 is CASGLVTAGLGNTEAFF. The CDR3, as DNA: TGTGCTAGTGGTTTGGTAACGGCAGGCCTGGGGAACACTGAAGCTTTCTTT.